These 23 T cell receptor beta chains came from one sample sequenced in a study of siplizumab effects on memory and regulatory T cells. Assay used: immunoSEQ multiplex PCR; TCRdb lists only in-frame clones, some missing. The sample lists 100,000 or so clones; 92% were seen once. Sequencing was carried out using non-Treg CD4+ T cells sorted from blood. These receptors came from a human donor in good health.

The chain combines TRBV29-1 with TRBJ2-3, with 9 bases that match TRBD1. The J segment lost 3 bases and the V segment lost 0 bases, leaving 4 bases of the junction unmatched. The CDR3 covers 15 residues. CDR1 and CDR2 (germline): SQVTM, ANQGSEA. CDR3 protein: CSVEDRDRATDTQYF. The CDR3 nucleotides are TGCAGCGTTGAAGATCGGGACAGGGCTACAGATACGCAGTATTTT.

The chain uses TRBV7-9 and TRBJ2-7; perhaps D is TRBD1 or TRBD2 (5 bases each). In germline, CDR1 is SEHNR, CDR2 FQNEAQ (reference sequence). CDR3 length: 12 amino acids. V dropped 5 bases and J dropped 1 base, with 6 bases sitting between them. The CDR3 region has the DNA TGTGCCAGCAGCGGGGGTTCCTACGAGCAGTACTTC. Residues: CASSGGSYEQYF.

The chain combines TRBV5-1 with TRBJ2-5; TRBD1 agrees at 8 bases. After removal of 4 bases from V and 5 bases from J, the junction contained 10 bases not matched to a gene. This CDR3 region has 15 residues. Germline CDR1 reads SGHRS; CDR2 reads YFSETQ. CDR3: CASSPPRTGQETQYF. CDR3 DNA sequence: TGCGCCAGCAGCCCACCTCGGACAGGGCAGGAGACCCAGTACTTC. Filled out from reference TRBV5-1 and TRBJ2-5, the complete variable domain reads KAGVTQTPRYLIKTRGQQVTLSCSPISGHRSVSWYQQTPGQGLQFLFEYFSETQRNKGNFPGRFSGRQFSNSRSEMNVSTLELGDSALYLCASSPPRTGQETQYFGPGTRLLVL.

This clone has just one count. The chain combines TRBV5-1 with TRBJ2-5; no reliable D call. Germline V gene lookup returns CDR1 SGHRS and CDR2 YFSETQ. The CDR3 is 14 residues long. V was trimmed by 0 bases and J by 0 bases, leaving 6 bases between them. Written as DNA, the CDR3 is TGCGCCAGCAGCTTGGACTTAAACCAAGAGACCCAGTACTTC. Protein sequence: CASSLDLNQETQYF.

This clone was picked up one time. The J gene is TRBJ2-2, the V gene TRBV5-6, with D uncertain. Germline V lookup: CDR1 SGHDT, CDR2 YYEEEE. Trimming shortened V by 2 bases and J by 7 bases, and 15 bases separated the two germline ends. CDR3 length: 15 amino acids. For the CDR3, the DNA is TGTGCCAGCAGCTTCCAAAGGGCTTTGAGCGGGGAGCTGTTTTTT. Encoded protein: CASSFQRALSGELFF. The full variable domain, with the rest looked up from reference TRBV5-6 and TRBJ2-2, is DAGVTQSPTHLIKTRGQQVTLRCSPKSGHDTVSWYQQALGQGPQFIFQYYEEEERQRGNFPDRFSGHQFPNYSSELNVNALLLGDSALYLCASSFQRALSGELFFGEGSRLTVL.

This clone was picked up a small number of times. The rearrangement links TRBV7-3 to TRBJ2-7, with 8 bases identical to TRBD2. The V and J ends lost 5 bases and 4 bases, in that order; junction bases with no gene match: 10. The germline V gene encodes CDR1 SGHTA and CDR2 FQGTGA. The CDR3 is 15 amino acids. The CDR3 protein is CASSPGGGLQYEQYF. DNA for the CDR3: TGTGCCAGCAGCCCCGGGGGGGGACTACAATACGAGCAGTACTTC.

The chain carries TRBV19 and TRBJ2-4; D could derive from TRBD1 or TRBD2 (5 bases each). Trimming removed 4 bases from V and 0 bases from J, with 13 bases in between. The CDR3 sequence is 16 residues long. Germline V gene data show CDR1 as LNHDA and CDR2 as SQIVND (reference sequence). CDR3: CASSSGQGLAKNIQYF. The CDR3 DNA follows: TGTGCCAGTAGTAGCGGGCAGGGCCTAGCCAAAAACATTCAGTACTTC. Full variable domain (rest looked up from reference TRBV19 and TRBJ2-4): DGGITQSPKYLFRKEGQNVTLSCEQNLNHDAMYWYRQDPGQGLRLIYYSQIVNDFQKGDIAEGYSVSREKKESFPLTVTSAQKNPTAFYLCASSSGQGLAKNIQYFGAGTRLSVL.

V usage is TRBV18 and J usage is TRBJ2-7; 9 bases align to TRBD1. Per the germline V gene, CDR1 is KGHSH and CDR2 is LQKENI. This CDR3 has 16 amino acids. With V trimmed by 4 bases and J by 1 base, 8 bases remained unmatched. The CDR3 nucleotides read TGTGCCAGCTCACTCCAGGGACAGGGTGCTTCCTACGAGCAGTACTTC. It yields the protein CASSLQGQGASYEQYF.

V is TRBV28 and J is TRBJ2-6; perhaps TRBD1 as D (5 bases). Germline V lookup: CDR1 MDHEN, CDR2 SYDVKM. CDR3 size: 17 residues. Trimming pared 7 bases from V and 0 bases from J, leaving 16 bases between. CDR3 bases: TGTGCCAGCACCCTAGAGACAGCTCTCTCTGGGGCCAACGTCCTGACTTTC. Translated: CASTLETALSGANVLTF.

The rearrangement uses TRBV19 and TRBJ2-5; TRBD2 agrees at 8 bases. The CDR3 length is 14 residues. Germline CDR1 and CDR2: LNHDA and SQIVND (reference sequence). V dropped 1 base and J dropped 7; count of bases not matched to a gene: 5. This CDR3 is CASSIAGGPGTQYF. CDR3 sequence (DNA): TGTGCCAGTAGTATAGCGGGAGGGCCGGGGACCCAGTACTTC.

The chain carries TRBV2 and TRBJ2-5; D possibly matches TRBD1 or TRBD2 (6 bases each). Germline loops: CDR1 SNHLY, CDR2 FYNNEI. The CDR3 is made up of 17 amino acids. CDR3 in DNA: TGTGCTTTTCAGCGTCGGAGACTAGAGGGGGAGAGGGAGACCCAGTACTTC. This translates into CAFQRRRLEGERETQYF.

The chain uses TRBV10-3 and TRBJ2-3; 11 positions agree with TRBD1. Germline lookup yields CDR1 ENHRY and CDR2 SYGVKD. The CDR3 has 17 amino acids. Trimming took 3 bases from V and 4 from J; bases not matched to a gene: 9. CDR3 DNA sequence: TGTGCCATCAGTGACCCTTGGACAGGGGGCGCGTCAGATACGCAGTATTTT. Amino acids: CAISDPWTGGASDTQYF.

The V gene is TRBV4-3, the J gene TRBJ2-3; D is undetermined. CDR1 is LGHNA, CDR2 YSLEER, per germline. Trimming stripped 1 base from V and 4 bases from J, with 9 bases between. The CDR3 extends over 14 amino acids. The CDR3 region has the DNA TGCGCCAGCAGCCAAGGCGGCTATGCAGATACGCAGTATTTT. This translates into CASSQGGYADTQYF.

The chain is built from TRBV19 and TRBJ2-2; 7 bases match TRBD2. The CDR3 spans 14 residues. Per germline, CDR1 LNHDA and CDR2 SQIVND (reference sequence). V dropped 7 bases and J dropped 1; count of bases not matched to a gene: 3. The CDR3 coding sequence is TGTGCCAGTATGGTAGCGGGGAACACCGGGGAGCTGTTTTTT. This gives the protein CASMVAGNTGELFF.

The chain employs TRBV6-1 and TRBJ2-4; weak D call: TRBD2 (6 bases). The CDR3 is made up of 19 amino acids. V lost 2 bases to trimming and J lost 7 bases, with 27 bases between them. CDR1 is MNHNS and CDR2 is SASEGT in the germline V gene. CDR3 in DNA: TGTGCCAGCAGTGAAACGTGGGGGATAGCGGATAAAAGAGGGAACATTCAGTACTTC. Its translation: CASSETWGIADKRGNIQYF.

The genes are TRBV13 and TRBJ1-1; D is ambiguous. The V end was cut by 0 bases, the J end by 1 base, with 6 bases between. Germline V gene lookup returns CDR1 PRHDT and CDR2 FYEKMQ (reference sequence). CDR3 length equals 14 residues. This chain's CDR3 is CASSLGLPNTEAFF. The CDR3 coding sequence is TGTGCCAGCAGCTTAGGTCTCCCGAACACTGAAGCTTTCTTT.

The rearrangement joins TRBV4-1 to TRBJ2-4, with 16 positions matching TRBD2. The CDR3 totals 18 residues. CDR1 MGHRA and CDR2 YSYEKL come from the germline V gene. The J segment lost 0 bases and the V segment lost 3 bases, leaving 2 bases of the junction unmatched. The CDR3: CASSQGLAGGLAKNIQYF. In nucleotides, the CDR3 is TGCGCCAGCAGCCAGGGACTAGCGGGAGGGTTAGCCAAAAACATTCAGTACTTC.

A few counts support this clone. This chain uses TRBV7-3 with TRBJ2-5; 9 bases map to TRBD2. With 5 bases clipped from V and 2 bases from J, the junction kept 6 bases outside the gene matches. The CDR3 is made up of 15 amino acids. CDR1 and CDR2 from the germline V gene are SGHTA and FQGTGA. CDR3 nucleotides: TGTGCCAGCAGCCCTCGACTAGCGGAGCAAGAGACCCAGTACTTC. Amino acids: CASSPRLAEQETQYF.

This chain uses TRBV27 with TRBJ1-5, with a weak D call TRBD1 (5 bases). Deletions cut 5 bases from V and 0 bases from J, with 5 bases between. Germline-derived CDR1 and CDR2 are MNHEY and SMNVEV (reference sequence). The CDR3 has 13 amino acids. The CDR3 loop reads CASSQGSNQPQHF. As DNA, the CDR3 is TGTGCCAGCAGTCAGGGTAGCAATCAGCCCCAGCATTTT.

The chain has TRBV4-2 and TRBJ2-3, with D maybe TRBD2 (5 bases). This CDR3 spans 14 amino acids. V lost 1 base to trimming and J lost 4 bases, with 9 bases between them. Germline loops: CDR1 LGHNA, CDR2 YNFKEQ. DNA of the CDR3: TGTGCCAGCAGCCAAGCTTACGGGGCAGATACGCAGTATTTT. Translating gives CASSQAYGADTQYF.

This chain joins TRBV15 and TRBJ1-5; the match to TRBD1 covers 7 bases. The germline gives CDR1 LNHNV, CDR2 YYDKDF (reference sequence). V dropped 0 bases and J dropped 4; count of bases not matched to a gene: 12. The CDR3 spans 18 residues. The CDR3 nucleotides are TGTGCCACCAGCAGAGAAACGACAGGGTGGTTAGGTAATCAGCCCCAGCATTTT. Its translation is CATSRETTGWLGNQPQHF. The whole variable domain, remainder taken from reference TRBV15 and TRBJ1-5, is DAMVIQNPRYQVTQFGKPVTLSCSQTLNHNVMYWYQQKSSQAPKLLFHYYDKDFNNEADTPDNFQSRRPNTSFCFLDIRSPGLGDTAMYLCATSRETTGWLGNQPQHFGDGTRLSIL.

This CDR3 reads CASSLGPYQETQYF. CDR3 DNA: TGTGCCAGCAGCCTCGGACCGTACCAAGAGACCCAGTACTTC. The V call is TRBV5-6, the J call TRBJ2-5; no clear D. CDR1 SGHDT and CDR2 YYEEEE come from the germline V gene. V was trimmed by 4 bases and J by 0 bases, leaving 10 bases between them. This CDR3 contains 14 residues.

This chain uses TRBV18 with TRBJ2-1, with D possibly matching TRBD1 (5 bases). The CDR3 sequence is 13 residues long. The ends were cut back, 2 bases at V and 8 bases at J, with 10 bases in the middle. Germline loops: CDR1 KGHSH, CDR2 LQKENI. Here the CDR3 DNA reads TGTGCCAGCTCACCATTCGTAGGGGATGAGCAGTTCTTC. Residues: CASSPFVGDEQFF.